The 12 T cell receptor beta chains listed next were all sequenced from one sample in a study of cytomegalovirus exposure and HLA in healthy donors. The PCR employed 60 Vbeta primers together with 13 Jbeta primers. Data came from immunoSEQ multiplex PCR; TCRdb stores just in-frame clones and leaves some out. Of 37,000 or so clones detected, over 70% appear once; the ten largest clones hold roughly 6.3%. The sequencing sample was made of PBMCs. These receptors were collected from a man aged 25 to 45 in good health and CMV-seronegative.

The table lists this clone with a few counts. The chain recombines TRBV4-1 with TRBJ2-1; no reliable D call. This CDR3 has 14 residues. Germline V lookup: CDR1 MGHRA, CDR2 YSYEKL. V was clipped by 0 bases and J by 10 bases, with 13 bases between them. The CDR3 here is CASSQDEEFGEQFF. DNA for the CDR3: TGCGCCAGCAGCCAAGATGAAGAGTTCGGGGAGCAGTTCTTC.

The chain combines TRBV6-1 with TRBJ1-6; D might be TRBD1 (6 bases). The CDR3 length is 15 residues. Germline loops: CDR1 MNHNS, CDR2 SASEGT. Trimming shortened V by 7 bases and J by 5 bases, and 15 bases separated the two germline ends. The CDR3 reads CASMRGAGDNSPLHF. CDR3 nucleotides: TGTGCCAGCATGCGAGGGGCAGGGGATAATTCACCCCTCCACTTT.

The rearrangement uses TRBV5-8 and TRBJ1-2, with 7 bases aligning to TRBD1. V lost 9 bases and J lost 2; bases outside the gene matches: 7. Germline V gene sequence: CDR1 SGHTS, CDR2 YDEGEE. The CDR3 sequence is 13 residues long. The CDR3 spells CAIPRQGNYGYTF. CDR3 coding DNA: TGTGCCATCCCGAGACAGGGAAACTATGGCTACACCTTC.

This clone has just one count. The V gene is TRBV28, the J gene TRBJ1-1, with 8 bases that match TRBD1. The germline V gene encodes CDR1 MDHEN and CDR2 SYDVKM. This CDR3 region has 15 residues. V lost 2 bases, J lost 5 bases, and 7 bases stayed unmatched. CDR3 protein: CASSLKHRGMTEAFF. CDR3 coding DNA: TGTGCCAGCAGTTTAAAGCACAGGGGGATGACTGAAGCTTTCTTT.

The V gene is TRBV19, the J gene TRBJ1-3; D is ambiguous. Germline V lookup: CDR1 LNHDA, CDR2 SQIVND (reference sequence). The CDR3 length is 14 residues. Deletions cut 6 bases from V and 0 bases from J, with 9 bases between. This CDR3 is CASRSGSSGNTIYF. CDR3 nucleotide sequence: TGTGCCAGTAGATCAGGAAGCTCTGGAAACACCATATATTTT.

The V call is TRBV19, the J call TRBJ2-3, with D hard to call. The V end was cut by 4 bases, the J end by 2 bases, with 7 bases between. Germline V gene lookup returns CDR1 LNHDA and CDR2 SQIVND (reference sequence). This CDR3 has 13 residues. The CDR3 loop is CASSKQITDTQYF. DNA for the CDR3: TGTGCCAGTAGTAAACAGATCACAGATACGCAGTATTTT. The whole variable domain, remainder taken from reference TRBV19 and TRBJ2-3, is DGGITQSPKYLFRKEGQNVTLSCEQNLNHDAMYWYRQDPGQGLRLIYYSQIVNDFQKGDIAEGYSVSREKKESFPLTVTSAQKNPTAFYLCASSKQITDTQYFGPGTRLTVL.

This chain connects TRBV5-8 to TRBJ2-7; TRBD1 agrees at 10 bases. Germline loops: CDR1 SGHTS, CDR2 YDEGEE. V was pared by 4 bases and J by 0 bases, with 7 bases of the junction left unmatched. The CDR3 length is 16 residues. CDR3 sequence: CASSQRTGGSSYEQYF. The CDR3 DNA follows: TGTGCCAGCAGCCAACGGACAGGGGGTAGCTCCTACGAGCAGTACTTC.

The chain employs TRBV6-6 and TRBJ1-3, with D possibly TRBD1 on 6 matching bases. This CDR3 is built from 16 residues. CDR1 and CDR2 from the germline V gene are MNHNY and SVGAGI (reference sequence). Trimming stripped 0 bases from V and 3 bases from J, with 12 bases between. CDR3 DNA: TGTGCCAGCAGTTACTCCGGGGGGGCAGGTGGAAACACCATATATTTT. Amino acid sequence: CASSYSGGAGGNTIYF.

This clone has a handful of counts. The V call is TRBV5-1, the J call TRBJ1-1; D is unclear. The V and J ends lost 3 bases and 10 bases respectively, with 10 bases between them. This CDR3 spans 11 amino acids. The V gene's germline CDR1 is SGHRS and CDR2 YFSETQ. The chain's CDR3 is CASSSVEGAFF. The CDR3 DNA reads TGCGCCAGCAGCTCGGTGGAGGGAGCTTTCTTT.

The chain uses TRBV7-8 and TRBJ2-7, with D perhaps matching TRBD2 (5 bases). The V and J ends lost 1 base and 0 bases respectively, with 13 bases between them. The germline V gene encodes CDR1 SGHVS and CDR2 FQNEAQ. This CDR3 spans 16 amino acids. The CDR3 coding sequence is TGTGCCAGCAGCTTAGGAGTAGCGTTAAGCTCCTACGAGCAGTACTTC. Encoded protein: CASSLGVALSSYEQYF.

V gene TRBV4-2 combines with J gene TRBJ2-1; 9 bases are shared with TRBD2. V lost 0 bases and J lost 5; bases outside the gene matches: 5. Germline V gives CDR1 LGHNA, CDR2 YNFKEQ. The CDR3 consists of 16 residues. The CDR3 spells CASSQDQLAGNNEQFF. DNA of the CDR3: TGTGCCAGCAGCCAAGATCAGCTAGCGGGAAACAATGAGCAGTTCTTC.

Here the CDR3 DNA reads TGTGCCAGCAGTAAATTACAGGGAGCCCAAGAGACCCAGTACTTC. Translated: CASSKLQGAQETQYF. The chain links TRBV28 to TRBJ2-5; TRBD1 is a possible D gene (6 bases). CDR1 and CDR2 from the germline V gene are MDHEN and SYDVKM. The V and J ends lost 5 bases and 1 base respectively, with 14 bases between them. This CDR3 has 15 amino acids.